These 13 T cell receptor beta chains share one sample of origin, sequenced in a study of cytomegalovirus exposure and HLA in healthy donors. Some clones are missing from TCRdb's copy, which holds only in-frame ones; the method was immunoSEQ multiplex PCR. In the table there are about 330,000 clones, roughly 85% of which are singletons. The specimen sequenced was PBMCs. The receptors were sampled from a woman younger than 35 in good health and CMV-seronegative.

V and J are TRBV7-2 and TRBJ2-5; TRBD2 might be the D (7 bases). The CDR3 loop spans 14 amino acids. V lost 5 bases and J 5 bases, leaving 15 bases between the germline ends. Germline V gene sequence: CDR1 SGHTA, CDR2 FQGNSA. The CDR3 spells CASSLVGGLETQYF. DNA for the CDR3: TGTGCCAGCAGCCTAGTGGGGGGGCTGGAGACCCAGTACTTC.

This clone was recorded once. The V gene is TRBV6-5, the J gene TRBJ1-2; D unclear. The length of the CDR3 is 15 residues. Germline values: CDR1 MNHEY, CDR2 SVGAGI. The V and J ends lost 2 bases and 2 bases respectively, with 12 bases between them. Here the CDR3 reads CASSYTLDRNYGYTF. DNA of the CDR3: TGTGCCAGCAGTTACACTCTAGACCGAAACTATGGCTACACCTTC.

The chain couples TRBV27 to TRBJ2-3; TRBD2 aligns across 12 bases. The CDR3 has 23 residues. V was pared by 2 bases and J by 11 bases, with 32 bases of the junction left unmatched. The germline CDR1 and CDR2 sequences are MNHEY and SMNVEV (reference sequence). In nucleotides, the CDR3 is TGTGCCAGCAGTTTACGGGGGCGGACAGGGGGGCAACTAGCGGGAGGCACCCCCACCGGGCAGTATTTT. Translation gives CASSLRGRTGGQLAGGTPTGQYF.

The count of this clone is one. The rearrangement links TRBV5-1 to TRBJ2-1, with 9 bases that match TRBD1. The germline V gene has CDR1 SGHRS and CDR2 YFSETQ. V lost 5 bases, J lost 8 bases, and 8 bases stayed unmatched. The CDR3 covers 14 residues. The CDR3 bases are TGCGCCAGCAGTCGGGACAGGGTCGCCGATGAGCAGTTCTTC. Amino acids: CASSRDRVADEQFF.

As to this clone: Additional DNA sequences in this sample encode the identical CDR3. This CDR3 is CASSSSSYEQYF. CDR3 DNA sequence: TGTGCCAGCAGCTCGAGCTCCTACGAGCAGTACTTC. The chain employs TRBV28 and TRBJ2-7, with D uncertain. Germline CDR1 is MDHEN and CDR2 is SYDVKM. Trimming took 6 bases from V and 0 from J, leaving 6 bases between them. CDR3 length: 12 amino acids.

V usage is TRBV7-8 and J usage is TRBJ1-2; possibly TRBD1 for D (6 bases). Trimming pared 0 bases from V and 8 bases from J, leaving 19 bases between. The CDR3 loop spans 16 amino acids. The germline V gene has CDR1 SGHVS and CDR2 FQNEAQ. For the CDR3, the DNA is TGTGCCAGCAGCTTAGCGCAGGACAGTCCGGGGTTAGGCTACACCTTC. This translates into CASSLAQDSPGLGYTF. The full variable domain, in which reference TRBV7-8 and TRBJ1-2 provide the parts outside the CDR3, is GAGVSQSPRYKVAKRGQDVALRCDPISGHVSLFWYQQALGQGPEFLTYFQNEAQLDKSGLPSDRFFAERPEGSVSTLKIQRTQQEDSAVYLCASSLAQDSPGLGYTFGSGTRLTVV.

The genes are TRBV25-1 and TRBJ2-1, with D possibly being TRBD2 (5 bases). V was cut by 5 bases and J by 3 bases, with 8 bases left in between. CDR3 length equals 13 residues. The V gene's germline CDR1 is MGHDK and CDR2 SYGVNS. Written as DNA, the CDR3 is TGTGCCAGCAGTATCGGGAACTACAATGAGCAGTTCTTC. Protein sequence: CASSIGNYNEQFF.

J is TRBJ2-6 and V is TRBV19; tentatively, D is TRBD1 (6 bases). The ends were cut back, 6 bases at V and 3 bases at J, with 12 bases in the middle. The CDR3 runs to 15 residues. The germline V gene encodes CDR1 LNHDA and CDR2 SQIVND (reference sequence). The CDR3 coding sequence is TGTGCCAGTAGGGAAACAGGGAGTGGGGCCAACGTCCTGACTTTC. The encoded protein is CASRETGSGANVLTF.

The gene calls are TRBV9 and TRBJ2-1; a possible D gene is TRBD2 (6 bases). V was pared by 4 bases and J by 2 bases, with 13 bases between. The germline V gene encodes CDR1 SGDLS and CDR2 YYNGEE. The length of the CDR3 is 15 residues. The CDR3 spells CASSPGVAAYNEQFF. CDR3 in DNA: TGTGCCAGCAGCCCCGGGGTAGCGGCCTACAATGAGCAGTTCTTC.

CDR3 in amino acids: CSVGGMGNQPQHF. CDR3 nucleotides: TGCAGCGTGGGGGGGATGGGCAATCAGCCCCAGCATTTT. V and J are TRBV29-1 and TRBJ1-5, with D possibly TRBD1 on 5 matching bases. V was cut by 6 bases and J by 2 bases, with 11 bases left in between. The CDR3 has 13 residues. Germline V gives CDR1 SQVTM, CDR2 ANQGSEA. Full variable domain (remainder filled in from reference TRBV29-1 and TRBJ1-5): SAVISQKPSRDICQRGTSLTIQCQVDSQVTMMFWYRQQPGQSLTLIATANQGSEATYESGFVIDKFPISRPNLTFSTLTVSNMSPEDSSIYLCSVGGMGNQPQHFGDGTRLSIL.

This clone came up once. The chain uses TRBV7-9 and TRBJ2-1; 11 bases are shared with TRBD2. Trimming cost V 5 bases and J 5 bases; bases outside gene matches: 5. Germline lookup yields CDR1 SEHNR and CDR2 FQNEAQ (reference sequence). The CDR3 runs 15 residues. The CDR3 DNA reads as TGTGCCAGCAGCCCTACGGGACTAGCGGACAATGAGCAGTTCTTC. Its protein product is CASSPTGLADNEQFF.

The genes are TRBV7-9 and TRBJ1-1; 8 bases agree with TRBD1. The CDR3 totals 14 residues. The junction had 3 bases not matched to a gene; V was cut back by 2 bases and J by 4 bases. Germline V gene sequence: CDR1 SEHNR, CDR2 FQNEAQ (reference sequence). The CDR3 DNA reads TGTGCCAGCAGCTTATCCGACAGGGGCACTGAAGCTTTCTTT. Translation gives CASSLSDRGTEAFF.

This chain links TRBV27 with TRBJ2-2, with 8 bases that match TRBD2. There are 17 residues in the CDR3. Looked up from germline, CDR1 is MNHEY and CDR2 is SMNVEV (reference sequence). V lost 0 bases to trimming and J lost 3 bases; unmatched junction nucleotides: 6. CDR3 sequence reads: CASSLSKTAGDTGELFF. CDR3 DNA: TGTGCCAGCAGTTTATCGAAAACAGCGGGAGACACCGGGGAGCTGTTTTTT.